This T cell receptor (beta chain) was observed in a study of radiotherapy plus CTLA-4 blockade in lung cancer. Background on the study: About 17% of enrolled patients responded objectively, and roughly 30% had disease control.

TCRdb's copy holds only in-frame clones and misses some; the assay was immunoSEQ multiplex PCR. The sample includes about 110,000 clones, 81% seen only once; the top ten take around 3.3%. This CDR3 has 17 amino acids. Germline-derived CDR1 and CDR2 are SNHLY and FYNNEI. Trimming removed 5 bases from V and 3 bases from J; junction bases left unmatched: 9. Study-wide results and limits: In blood, TCR clones derived from the tumor expanded after radiotherapy plus ipilimumab. The authors reported that early blood T cell clone dynamics, with interferon-beta, best predicted response.

This clone was found a few times. No antigen is known for it. Patients had chemo-refractory metastatic non-small-cell lung cancer and received focal radiation plus CTLA-4 blockade that used ipilimumab. Here the sequenced sample was peripheral blood, taken from a patient treated with radiotherapy plus ipilimumab. The TCR comes from a human donor with non-small cell lung cancer that progressed on radiotherapy plus ipilimumab. Some clones in this sample may be carry-over from other donors' samples. The genes are TRBV2 and TRBJ2-2, with TRBD1 identical over 10 bases. The DNA for the CDR3 is TGTGCCAGCAGTCCTCAAGACAGGGGGCGTTACACCGGGGAGCTGTTTTTT. Protein sequence: CASSPQDRGRYTGELFF.